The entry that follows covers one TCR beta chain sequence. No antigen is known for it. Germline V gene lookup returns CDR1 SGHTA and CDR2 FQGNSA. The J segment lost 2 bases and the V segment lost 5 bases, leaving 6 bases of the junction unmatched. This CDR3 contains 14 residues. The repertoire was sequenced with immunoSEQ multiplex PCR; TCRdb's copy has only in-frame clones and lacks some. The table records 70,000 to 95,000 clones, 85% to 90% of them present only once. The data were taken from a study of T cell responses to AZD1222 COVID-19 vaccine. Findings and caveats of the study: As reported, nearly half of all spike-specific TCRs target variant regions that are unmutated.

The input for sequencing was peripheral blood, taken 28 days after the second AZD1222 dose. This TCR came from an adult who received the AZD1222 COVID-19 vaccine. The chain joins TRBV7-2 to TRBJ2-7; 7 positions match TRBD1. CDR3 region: CASSARQGPYEQYF. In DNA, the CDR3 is TGTGCCAGCAGCGCCCGACAGGGACCCTACGAGCAGTACTTC.